Presented here are 9 T cell receptor beta chains from one specimen sequenced in a study of cytomegalovirus exposure and HLA in healthy donors. Some clones are missing from TCRdb's copy, which holds only in-frame ones; the method was immunoSEQ multiplex PCR. The top ten clones hold 11% to 15% of a sample with over 200,000 clones, approximately 80% of them seen once. The sequenced sample was PBMCs. The origin of the receptors is a woman aged 25 to 39 in good health and CMV-seropositive.

The chain is built from TRBV10-3 and TRBJ2-7, with D maybe TRBD2 (5 bases). The CDR3 is made up of 11 amino acids. V was clipped by 7 bases and J by 7 bases, with 11 bases between them. Per germline, CDR1 ENHRY and CDR2 SYGVKD. CDR3 coding DNA: TGTGCCATCACTGACGGGAATGAGCAGTACTTC. Translating it yields CAITDGNEQYF.

The V and J genes are TRBV6-1 and TRBJ2-7; D is perhaps TRBD1 (6 bases). V shed 2 bases and J shed 2 bases, with 13 bases lying between them. Germline CDR1 and CDR2: MNHNS and SASEGT. The CDR3 totals 15 residues. The CDR3 DNA follows: TGTGCCAGCAGTGAAAACACAGGGTCTCCCTACGAGCAGTACTTC. This sequence encodes CASSENTGSPYEQYF.

V and J are TRBV6-5 and TRBJ2-3; D gene uncertain. This CDR3 is built from 12 residues. Germline loops: CDR1 MNHEY, CDR2 SVGAGI. The V end was cut by 2 bases, the J end by 5 bases, with 5 bases between. In DNA form, the CDR3 reads TGTGCCAGCAGTTACGTGGGAGATACGCAGTATTTT. Its protein product is CASSYVGDTQYF.

The chain is built from TRBV29-1 and TRBJ2-7; 7 positions match TRBD2. The ends lost 3 bases at V and 2 bases at J; junction bases unmatched: 4. The CDR3 runs to 13 residues. The germline V gene encodes CDR1 SQVTM and CDR2 ANQGSEA. The CDR3: CSVEAGEPYEQYF. As DNA, the CDR3 is TGCAGCGTTGAGGCGGGAGAGCCCTACGAGCAGTACTTC.

The chain joins TRBV9 to TRBJ2-1; TRBD2 matches 14 bases. The germline gives CDR1 SGDLS, CDR2 YYNGEE. Germline trimming cut 4 bases from V and 10 bases from J; bases unmatched to any gene: 13. The CDR3 spans 17 residues. CDR3 in DNA: TGTGCCAGCAGCCACACCGGGACTAGCGGGAGAATGGCGGAGCAGTTCTTC. This gives the protein CASSHTGTSGRMAEQFF.

The chain carries TRBV5-1 and TRBJ2-2, with D perhaps matching TRBD1 (6 bases). V shed 5 bases and J shed 0 bases, with 14 bases lying between them. This CDR3 contains 16 residues. The germline CDR1 and CDR2 sequences are SGHRS and YFSETQ. CDR3 sequence (DNA): TGCGCCAGCAGTACAGGGCTTACCTCGAACACCGGGGAGCTGTTTTTT. It is translated as CASSTGLTSNTGELFF.

The chain joins TRBV25-1 to TRBJ2-7; D possibly corresponds to TRBD2 (5 bases). Germline V gives CDR1 MGHDK, CDR2 SYGVNS. The CDR3 totals 14 residues. Between the trimmed V and J ends, which lost 0 bases and 2 bases, there was a span of 8 bases. Here the CDR3 reads CASSEYGGAYEQYF. Written as DNA, the CDR3 is TGTGCCAGCAGTGAATACGGAGGAGCCTACGAGCAGTACTTC.

The genes are TRBV2 and TRBJ2-7; possibly TRBD1 or TRBD2 for D (5 bases each). V was clipped by 7 bases and J by 4 bases, with 23 bases between them. CDR1 SNHLY and CDR2 FYNNEI come from the germline V gene. CDR3 length: 16 amino acids. CDR3 sequence: CASNGMTGTAQYEQYF. In DNA form, the CDR3 reads TGTGCCAGCAATGGGATGACCGGGACGGCCCAATACGAGCAGTACTTC. Supplemented by reference TRBV2 and TRBJ2-7, the full variable domain reads EPEVTQTPSHQVTQMGQEVILRCVPISNHLYFYWYRQILGQKVEFLVSFYNNEISEKSEIFDDQFSVERPDGSNFTLKIRSTKLEDSAMYFCASNGMTGTAQYEQYFGPGTRLTVT.

The chain has TRBV5-6 and TRBJ1-5; no clear D gene. The CDR3 is 13 amino acids. From germline, CDR1 is SGHDT and CDR2 YYEEEE. V lost 4 bases and J lost 5, with 10 bases in between. The CDR3: CASSLGRDQPQHF. The CDR3 bases are TGTGCCAGCAGCCTGGGTAGGGATCAGCCCCAGCATTTT.